This TCR beta chain was documented in a study of blood T cell repertoires in COVID-19. Across the study: T cells, B-cell-depleted T cells, or PBMCs provided the cDNA or gDNA that served as material.

J lost 6 bases, V lost 5 bases, and 7 bases had no gene match. There are 15 residues in the CDR3. CDR1 and CDR2 from the germline V gene are SNHLY and FYNNEI. Original handling: Amplified reference gene primers provided the basis for estimating nucleated cell counts. The method was immunoSEQ multiplex PCR; TCRdb's version includes in-frame clones alone and lacks a portion of them. V, J and clone size reflect that table, while D and trimming were determined from the DNA. The table lists 100,000 to 150,000 clones, 82% of them singletons. The receptor was isolated from a woman in her seventies with acute or convalescent COVID-19. The rearrangement uses TRBV2 and TRBJ1-5, with TRBD1 matching 10 bases. Sequencing input: peripheral blood. The CDR3 loop reads CASSRDRGGFQPQHF. CDR3 DNA sequence: TGTGCCAGCAGTAGGGACAGGGGAGGGTTTCAGCCCCAGCATTTT.